The T cell receptor beta chain described here comes from a study of T cells in Graves' hyperthyroidism and ophthalmopathy. Authors of the study amplified TCR beta CDR3 regions from RNA transcripts. In the first-round RT-PCR of the TCR CDR3, the HTBI primer set was used. TCRdb redid the calling of the multiplex PCR reads with MiXCR, one entry per CDR3 protein. This sample yields about 350,000 distinct CDR3 sequences, of which approximately 15% are seen a single time; roughly 24% belongs to the top ten. The germline gives CDR1 SGHDT, CDR2 YYEEEE. Deletions cut 3 bases from V and 7 bases from J, with 13 bases between. The CDR3 contains 14 residues.

This sequence originates from a woman in her twenties or thirties with Graves' hyperthyroidism. The chain combines TRBV5-6 with TRBJ1-4, with unresolved D. The sequenced sample consisted of blood. The CDR3 protein is CASSSSSEAEKLFF. The CDR3 nucleotides are TGTGCCAGCAGCTCCTCGAGCGAGGCTGAAAAACTGTTTTTT.